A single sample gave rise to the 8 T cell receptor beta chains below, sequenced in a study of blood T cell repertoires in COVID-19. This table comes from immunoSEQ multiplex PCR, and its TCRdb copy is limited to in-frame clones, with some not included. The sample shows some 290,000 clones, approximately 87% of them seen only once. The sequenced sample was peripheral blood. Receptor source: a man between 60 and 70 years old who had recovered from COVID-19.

The CDR3 sequence: CASSQRALNTEAFF. In DNA, the CDR3 is TGTGCCAGCTCACAGCGGGCTCTGAACACTGAAGCTTTCTTT. J is TRBJ1-1 and V is TRBV18; D call uncertain. Trimming took off 4 bases at V and 0 bases at J, with 9 bases between the two ends. Germline V CDR1 and CDR2: KGHSH, LQKENI. The CDR3 covers 14 residues.

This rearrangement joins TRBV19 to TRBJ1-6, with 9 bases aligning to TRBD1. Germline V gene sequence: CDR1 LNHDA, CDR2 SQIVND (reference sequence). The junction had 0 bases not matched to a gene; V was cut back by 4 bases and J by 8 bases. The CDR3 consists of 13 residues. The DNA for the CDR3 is TGTGCCAGTAGTAGACAGGGGGATTCACCCCTCCACTTT. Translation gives CASSRQGDSPLHF.

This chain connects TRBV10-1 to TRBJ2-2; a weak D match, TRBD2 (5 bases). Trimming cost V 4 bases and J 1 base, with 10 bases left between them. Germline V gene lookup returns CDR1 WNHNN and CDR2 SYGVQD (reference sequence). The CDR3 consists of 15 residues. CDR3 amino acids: CASSVFGVNTGELFF. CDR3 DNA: TGCGCCAGCAGTGTTTTCGGGGTGAACACCGGGGAGCTGTTTTTT.

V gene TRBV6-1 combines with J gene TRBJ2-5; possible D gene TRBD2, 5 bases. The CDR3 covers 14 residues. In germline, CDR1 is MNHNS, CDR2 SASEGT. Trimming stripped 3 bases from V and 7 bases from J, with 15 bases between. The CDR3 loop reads CASSDGFGVATQYF. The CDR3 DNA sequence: TGTGCCAGCAGTGATGGTTTCGGGGTAGCGACCCAGTACTTC.

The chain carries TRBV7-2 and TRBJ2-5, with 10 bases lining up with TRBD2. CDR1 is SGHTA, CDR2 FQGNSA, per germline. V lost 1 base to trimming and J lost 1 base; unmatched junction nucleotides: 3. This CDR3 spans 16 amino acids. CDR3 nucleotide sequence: TGTGCCAGCAGCTTAGGGGCTAGCGGGGGCCAAGAGACCCAGTACTTC. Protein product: CASSLGASGGQETQYF.

The CDR3 sequence is CASSPTAPVTGELFF. CDR3 sequence (DNA): TGTGCCAGCAGCCCGACAGCCCCGGTCACCGGGGAGCTGTTTTTT. The chain employs TRBV11-2 and TRBJ2-2, with D possibly matching TRBD1 (5 bases). Germline assignment: CDR1 SGHAT and CDR2 FQNNGV. The V gene lost 5 bases and the J gene lost 4 bases, with 14 bases spanning the gap. This CDR3 is 15 amino acids long.

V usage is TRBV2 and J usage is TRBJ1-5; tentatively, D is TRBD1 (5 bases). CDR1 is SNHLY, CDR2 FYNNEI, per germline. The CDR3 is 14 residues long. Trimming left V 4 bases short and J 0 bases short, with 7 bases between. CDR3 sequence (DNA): TGTGCCAGCAGTGTCGGGGGTAGCAATCAGCCCCAGCATTTT. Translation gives CASSVGGSNQPQHF.

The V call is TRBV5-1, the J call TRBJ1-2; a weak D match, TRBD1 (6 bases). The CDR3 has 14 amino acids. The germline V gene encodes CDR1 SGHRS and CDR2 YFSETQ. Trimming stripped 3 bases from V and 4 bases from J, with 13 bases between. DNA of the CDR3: TGCGCCAGCAGCTCTACAGGGACATCCTATGGCTACACCTTC. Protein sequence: CASSSTGTSYGYTF.